This passage covers 27 T cell receptor beta chains from one sample sequenced in a study of T cells of healthy individuals. One entry per CDR3 protein, called by TCRdb with MiXCR from the 5' RACE reads. The table has more than 60,000 distinct CDR3 sequences, roughly 17% seen once. These receptors were collected from a human donor in good health.

This clonotype was detected a few times. The chain recombines TRBV5-1 with TRBJ1-5, with D possibly being TRBD1 (6 bases). The germline V gene has CDR1 SGHRS and CDR2 YFSETQ. Deletions cut 3 bases from V and 9 bases from J, with 10 bases between. The CDR3 runs 12 residues. CDR3 sequence reads: CASSYEGGPQHF. The CDR3 bases are TGCGCCAGCAGCTATGAGGGGGGGCCCCAGCATTTT.

This clonotype has only a few counts. V gene TRBV7-9 combines with J gene TRBJ2-7, with D unresolved. Germline V gives CDR1 SEHNR, CDR2 FQNEAQ (reference sequence). CDR3 length: 14 residues. Trimming took off 6 bases at V and 0 bases at J, with 12 bases between the two ends. The CDR3 bases are TGTGCCAGCAGTCTCTCTACTTCCTCCTACGAGCAGTACTTC. Protein sequence: CASSLSTSSYEQYF.

V usage is TRBV7-2 and J usage is TRBJ2-3; D is unresolved. The V gene's germline CDR1 is SGHTA and CDR2 FQGNSA. V lost 1 base to trimming and J lost 2 bases, with 10 bases between them. CDR3 length: 15 amino acids. CDR3 nucleotide sequence: TGTGCCAGCAGCTTAGATGGCAGAGACACAGATACGCAGTATTTT. It codes for CASSLDGRDTDTQYF.

The V and J genes are TRBV3-1 and TRBJ1-4, with D unclear. The CDR3 contains 14 residues. CDR1 and CDR2 from the germline V gene are LGHDT and YNNKEL (reference sequence). Trimming cost V 0 bases and J 7 bases, with 9 bases left between them. The CDR3 nucleotides read TGTGCCAGCAGCCAAGAGGGAGAGGGTGAAAAACTGTTTTTT. Translated: CASSQEGEGEKLFF.

The table lists this clonotype with many counts. This chain joins TRBV27 and TRBJ1-1; TRBD1 might be the D (6 bases). The CDR3 length is 18 residues. CDR1 and CDR2 (germline): MNHEY, SMNVEV (reference sequence). V lost 7 bases and J 4 bases, leaving 28 bases between the germline ends. The CDR3 nucleotides are TGTGCCAGCAATGCCAGGGCAGGGACAAACCTCAGGGTCACTGAAGCTTTCTTT. Residues: CASNARAGTNLRVTEAFF.

The J gene is TRBJ2-3, the V gene TRBV6-2 or TRBV6-3, with D possibly TRBD2 on 5 matching bases. V was trimmed by 0 bases and J by 10 bases, leaving 5 bases between them. The germline V gene encodes CDR1 MNHEY and CDR2 SVGEGT. The CDR3 covers 11 residues. CDR3 nucleotides: TGTGCCAGCAGTTACTCGAGGGCGCAGTATTTT. It is translated as CASSYSRAQYF.

This clonotype was picked up a small number of times. The V gene is TRBV10-3, the J gene TRBJ1-1, with 9 bases lining up with TRBD1. Unmatched junction bases numbered 7, after V lost 4 bases and J lost 7 bases. The germline V gene has CDR1 ENHRY and CDR2 SYGVKD. The length of the CDR3 is 14 residues. The CDR3 bases are TGTGCCATCAGTGCTAGGGACAGGGATGATGAAGCTTTCTTT. Protein: CAISARDRDDEAFF.

This chain links TRBV5-1 with TRBJ1-5; 11 bases agree with TRBD1. With 0 bases clipped from V and 6 bases from J, the junction kept 11 bases outside the gene matches. This CDR3 has 18 residues. Germline assignment: CDR1 SGHRS and CDR2 YFSETQ. CDR3 region: CASSLASPGQGVFQPQHF. CDR3 coding DNA: TGCGCCAGCAGCTTGGCGTCTCCGGGACAGGGGGTTTTTCAGCCCCAGCATTTT.

This clonotype was observed at least ten times. The chain is built from TRBV7-9 and TRBJ1-1, with 7 bases aligning to TRBD1. Germline V gene lookup returns CDR1 SEHNR and CDR2 FQNEAQ (reference sequence). The CDR3 runs to 14 residues. Trimming removed 6 bases from V and 0 bases from J; junction bases left unmatched: 4. The CDR3 sequence is CASRSTGMNTEAFF. The DNA for the CDR3 is TGTGCCAGCAGATCGACAGGGATGAACACTGAAGCTTTCTTT.

A few counts support this clonotype. V gene TRBV2 combines with J gene TRBJ2-3, with a weak D call TRBD1 (6 bases). This CDR3 is built from 15 residues. Germline V gene lookup returns CDR1 SNHLY and CDR2 FYNNEI. V gave up 8 bases and J gave up 0 bases, with 15 bases separating them. The CDR3 loop is CASREGTRSTDTQYF. The CDR3 nucleotides read TGTGCCAGCCGGGAAGGGACACGTAGCACAGATACGCAGTATTTT.

DNA for the CDR3: TGTGCCAGCAGCCCGACAGGGCCAGATACGCAGTATTTT. This codes for CASSPTGPDTQYF. The rearrangement links TRBV6-2 or TRBV6-3 to TRBJ2-3; 7 bases line up with TRBD1. The length of the CDR3 is 13 residues. CDR1 MNHEY and CDR2 SVGEGT come from the germline V gene. The trim removed 6 bases at V and 4 bases at J, leaving 4 bases unmatched.

The genes are TRBV19 and TRBJ1-5, with D possibly matching TRBD1 (5 bases). The length of the CDR3 is 14 residues. CDR1 is LNHDA, CDR2 SQIVND, per germline (reference sequence). V lost 5 bases to trimming and J lost 2 bases, with 10 bases between them. CDR3 nucleotides: TGTGCCAGTAGTTTAGGGGAGGGCAATCAGCCCCAGCATTTT. Its translation: CASSLGEGNQPQHF.

This clonotype was recorded many times. The chain has TRBV7-9 and TRBJ2-5; TRBD2 aligns across 7 bases. The CDR3 is 13 amino acids. CDR1 is SEHNR, CDR2 FQNEAQ, per germline (reference sequence). With 10 bases clipped from V and 7 bases from J, the junction kept 12 bases outside the gene matches. The CDR3 DNA is TGTGCCAACCAAGCGGGACCAGGTGTGACCCAGTACTTC. It is translated as CANQAGPGVTQYF.

At least ten counts were recorded for this clonotype. A much larger clone lies a single base off, so this may be a read error. The chain combines TRBV29-1 with TRBJ1-2; D unclear. The CDR3 has 11 amino acids. CDR1 is SQVTM and CDR2 is ANQGSEA in the germline V gene. In nucleotides, the CDR3 is TGCAGCGTTGAAGGGGTGGGTGGCTACAACTTC. Translating it yields CSVEGVGGYNF.

This clonotype was seen a few times. The chain links TRBV12-3 or TRBV12-4 to TRBJ1-5, with unresolved D. This CDR3 has 15 residues. The V end lost 6 bases, the J end lost 7 bases, and 19 bases lay between the germline ends. CDR3 nucleotides: TGTGCCAGCAGACCTAACGGACCTAGAGGACAGCCCCAGCATTTT. Protein product: CASRPNGPRGQPQHF.

This clonotype was seen many times. CDR3 amino acids: CASSRFGTGGDEQFF. Here the CDR3 DNA reads TGTGCCAGCAGCCGCTTCGGGACAGGGGGCGATGAGCAGTTCTTC. The chain carries TRBV7-3 and TRBJ2-1, with 12 positions matching TRBD1. The CDR3 loop spans 15 amino acids. In germline, CDR1 is SGHTA, CDR2 FQGTGA. Unmatched junction bases numbered 7, after V lost 5 bases and J lost 8 bases.

In its sample, this clonotype was seen a few times. The V gene is TRBV25-1, the J gene TRBJ2-5; 12 nucleotides line up with TRBD2. This CDR3 spans 16 amino acids. The germline V gene has CDR1 MGHDK and CDR2 SYGVNS. V trimming: 1 base; J trimming: 4 bases; junction bases outside the gene matches: 4. For the CDR3, the DNA is TGTGCCAGCAGTGAATGGCTAGCGGGAGGGCTAGAGACCCAGTACTTC. It yields the protein CASSEWLAGGLETQYF.

This clonotype was seen repeatedly, ten times or more. This chain uses TRBV7-9 with TRBJ2-5; D ambiguous. The CDR3 is made up of 14 amino acids. Per the germline V gene, CDR1 is SEHNR and CDR2 is FQNEAQ (reference sequence). Deletions cut 1 base from V and 4 bases from J, with 10 bases between. The CDR3 region is CASSLVAPGETQYF. Written as DNA, the CDR3 is TGTGCCAGCAGCTTAGTCGCCCCCGGAGAGACCCAGTACTTC. Complete variable domain (other parts from reference TRBV7-9 and TRBJ2-5): DTGVSQNPRHKITKRGQNVTFRCDPISEHNRLYWYRQTLGQGPEFLTYFQNEAQLEKSRLLSDRFSAERPKGSFSTLEIQRTEQGDSAMYLCASSLVAPGETQYFGPGTRLLVL.

This clonotype came up many times. The V call is TRBV11-2, the J call TRBJ2-5; 7 positions match TRBD1. The CDR3 has 14 residues. Germline CDR1 is SGHAT and CDR2 is FQNNGV. J gave up 5 bases and V 4 bases, and 7 bases lay outside the gene matches. CDR3 DNA: TGTGCCAGCAGCTCCCTAAGGGGGCGGGAGACCCAGTACTTC. Its translation is CASSSLRGRETQYF.

This clonotype was counted a few times. The chain couples TRBV7-9 to TRBJ2-4; D is perhaps TRBD1 (6 bases). V lost 5 bases, J lost 2 bases, and 16 bases lay in between. CDR1 and CDR2 (germline): SEHNR, FQNEAQ (reference sequence). The CDR3 is 16 residues long. In DNA form, the CDR3 reads TGTGCCAGCAGCGTCACCCGGACAGTGTCCAAAAACATTCAGTACTTC. This encodes CASSVTRTVSKNIQYF.

The rearrangement uses TRBV19 and TRBJ2-7; D is possibly TRBD1 (6 bases). Germline loops: CDR1 LNHDA, CDR2 SQIVND (reference sequence). The CDR3 has 15 amino acids. The V end was cut by 3 bases, the J end by 7 bases, with 19 bases between. CDR3 in amino acids: CASSISGAGSGEQYF. The CDR3 region has the DNA TGTGCCAGTAGTATTTCAGGGGCCGGTTCGGGGGAGCAGTACTTC. The whole variable domain, remainder taken from reference TRBV19 and TRBJ2-7, is DGGITQSPKYLFRKEGQNVTLSCEQNLNHDAMYWYRQDPGQGLRLIYYSQIVNDFQKGDIAEGYSVSREKKESFPLTVTSAQKNPTAFYLCASSISGAGSGEQYFGPGTRLTVT.

This clonotype turned up a few times. V usage is TRBV5-6 and J usage is TRBJ1-5; 7 nucleotides agree with TRBD1. CDR3 length equals 13 residues. V shed 6 bases, J shed 3 bases, and the junction held 3 bases outside the gene matches. Per germline, CDR1 SGHDT and CDR2 YYEEEE. CDR3: CASTRGVNQPQHF. Here the CDR3 DNA reads TGTGCCAGCACCAGGGGGGTCAATCAGCCCCAGCATTTT.

This chain connects TRBV4-2 to TRBJ2-1; 9 bases map to TRBD2. V shed 2 bases, J shed 6 bases, and the junction held 8 bases outside the gene matches. Looked up from germline, CDR1 is LGHNA and CDR2 is YNFKEQ. The CDR3 contains 16 residues. Written as DNA, the CDR3 is TGTGCCAGCAGCCAAATAGGGGCTAGCGGGATCAATGAGCAGTTCTTC. It encodes CASSQIGASGINEQFF.

This clonotype was observed many times. The CDR3 sequence is CASSVGRNTIYF. Here the CDR3 DNA reads TGTGCCAGCAGCGTAGGCAGAAACACCATATATTTT. J is TRBJ1-3 and V is TRBV9; D is undetermined. The germline V gene has CDR1 SGDLS and CDR2 YYNGEE. The CDR3 is 12 amino acids. V lost 0 bases and J lost 5, with 3 bases in between.

The V call is TRBV27, the J call TRBJ1-5, with D perhaps TRBD1 (6 bases). Germline assignment: CDR1 MNHEY and CDR2 SMNVEV (reference sequence). The length of the CDR3 is 14 residues. V lost 5 bases, J lost 5 bases, and 13 bases lay in between. The chain's CDR3 is CASSLGGADQPQHF. The CDR3 DNA sequence: TGTGCCAGCAGTCTCGGGGGGGCGGATCAGCCCCAGCATTTT.

The table lists this clonotype with many counts. J is TRBJ2-1 and V is TRBV29-1, with D perhaps TRBD2 (6 bases). The CDR3 loop spans 14 amino acids. The ends were cut back, 4 bases at V and 2 bases at J, with 12 bases in the middle. CDR1 and CDR2 from the germline V gene are SQVTM and ANQGSEA. The CDR3 DNA is TGCAGCGTTGTGCGGGACCCTGCCTACAATGAGCAGTTCTTC. It codes for CSVVRDPAYNEQFF.

The chain couples TRBV7-9 to TRBJ2-3, with 7 bases aligning to TRBD2. CDR1 SEHNR and CDR2 FQNEAQ come from the germline V gene (reference sequence). This CDR3 has 16 residues. V trimming: 5 bases; J trimming: 5 bases; junction bases outside the gene matches: 13. The CDR3 DNA reads TGTGCCAGCAGCCGTCCCGGGCCGGGGGGAGTAGATACGCAGTATTTT. This translates into CASSRPGPGGVDTQYF. Filled out from reference TRBV7-9 and TRBJ2-3, the complete variable domain reads DTGVSQNPRHKITKRGQNVTFRCDPISEHNRLYWYRQTLGQGPEFLTYFQNEAQLEKSRLLSDRFSAERPKGSFSTLEIQRTEQGDSAMYLCASSRPGPGGVDTQYFGPGTRLTVL.